This T cell receptor (beta chain) was documented in a study of Ad26.COV2.S vaccination and SARS-CoV-2 variants. Treatment meaning: approximately 18 received Ad26.COV2.S at low or high dose, single or two shots; about 5 received placebo; per-sample allocation not given. It was on day 63 after the first vaccine or placebo injection that samples were taken. The protocol was immunoSEQ multiplex PCR, while the TCRdb copy is restricted to in-frame clones and leaves out a portion. This sample has 400,000 to 450,000 clones, with about 90% found just once. The CDR3 totals 15 residues. Germline CDR1 reads MDHEN; CDR2 reads SYDVKM. The junction had 5 bases not matched to a gene; V was cut back by 6 bases and J by 6 bases.

The source was peripheral blood, collected in a trial of Ad26.COV2.S vaccine versus placebo. This chain connects TRBV28 to TRBJ2-1, with TRBD2 identical over 13 bases. This TCR was sampled from a person between 18 and 65 years old who received the Ad26.COV2.S COVID-19 vaccine or a placebo. The CDR3 region has the DNA TGTGCCAGCAGACCACTAGCGGGAGGGCCCAATGAGCAGTTCTTC. Its protein product is CASRPLAGGPNEQFF.